The next 28 T cell receptor beta chains were all read from a single sample in a study of T-cell memory formation after mild COVID-19 (dated by TCRdb to 2020 to 2023). Library preparation used 5' RACE. For sequencing, an Illumina NovaSeq 6000 was employed. TCRdb passed the public sequencing reads through fastp at Q25 and MiXCR, retaining productive beta sequences. Every entry covers one CDR3 protein and lists the most common genes and DNA from its rows. In this sample the table shows a few hundred thousand distinct CDR3 sequences, 20% to 25% of which occur a single time. The top ten hold roughly 21% of the sample. The source material was PBMCs or a T cell subset sorted from them (not recorded which). The origin of the receptors is a man aged 18 to 30 who had mild COVID-19 (a few samples of this study predate the infection). The sample titles of this study are shuffled in the database, so cell type and time point are left out; the donor was told from shared clones.

Comments on this clonotype: The junction departs from germline at one end; a sequencing error may be responsible. J is TRBJ2-3 and V is TRBV5-1; D is ambiguous. The CDR3 covers 14 residues. Germline V gene sequence: CDR1 SGHRS, CDR2 YFSETQ. The DNA for the CDR3 is TGCGCCAGCAGCTACGATAGAAGGGCAGATACGGAGTATTTT. Its translation is CASSYDRRADTEYF.

At least ten counts were recorded for this clonotype. The chain has TRBV5-1 and TRBJ2-1; a possible D gene is TRBD2 (5 bases). CDR3 length: 16 residues. Deletions cut 4 bases from V and 7 bases from J, with 21 bases between. Germline V CDR1 and CDR2: SGHRS, YFSETQ. CDR3 nucleotide sequence: TGCGCCAGCAGCAGACTACTGACCGGGTCCCAAAATGAGCAGTTCTTC. This translates into CASSRLLTGSQNEQFF.

This clonotype was observed a handful of times. The V gene is TRBV20-1, the J gene TRBJ2-7; TRBD1 agrees at 9 bases. CDR1 DFQATT and CDR2 SNEGSKA come from the germline V gene (reference sequence). CDR3 length: 13 amino acids. The V and J ends lost 4 bases and 2 bases, in that order; junction bases with no gene match: 3. The CDR3 sequence is CSATTGGTYEQYF. The CDR3 coding sequence is TGCAGTGCTACGACAGGGGGGACCTACGAGCAGTACTTC.

J is TRBJ1-3 and V is TRBV21-1. TRBV21-1 is a known pseudogene. The CDR3 is made up of 16 amino acids. This CDR3 reads CASSTQASGSGNTIYF. DNA for the CDR3: TGTGCCAGCAGCACCCAGGCGAGTGGCTCTGGAAACACCATATATTTT.

This clonotype has ten or more counts. The rearrangement links TRBV29-1 to TRBJ1-1; D is ambiguous. Germline values: CDR1 SQVTM, CDR2 ANQGSEA. V lost 7 bases, J lost 1 base, and 7 bases lay in between. The CDR3 is 11 amino acids. In nucleotides, the CDR3 is TGCAGCGCCGGCTCGAACACTGAAGCTTTCTTT. Its translation is CSAGSNTEAFF.

This clonotype was seen a few times. This chain uses TRBV5-1 with TRBJ2-3; a weak D match, TRBD2 (7 bases). The V end lost 0 bases, the J end lost 6 bases, and 14 bases lay between the germline ends. The CDR3 consists of 15 residues. The germline gives CDR1 SGHRS, CDR2 YFSETQ. CDR3 coding DNA: TGCGCCAGCAGCTTGGGGGGCGGGGGCCAGGATACGCAGTATTTT. Amino acid sequence: CASSLGGGGQDTQYF.

This clonotype occurred a few times. The chain employs TRBV7-9 and TRBJ1-5; perhaps TRBD1 as D (5 bases). CDR3 size: 16 residues. The V and J ends lost 3 bases and 7 bases respectively, with 19 bases between them. Germline V gene sequence: CDR1 SEHNR, CDR2 FQNEAQ (reference sequence). Written as DNA, the CDR3 is TGTGCCAGCAGCTTTCCCCCAGGAAGGGGTGAGCAGCCCCAGCATTTT. The encoded protein is CASSFPPGRGEQPQHF.

The chain recombines TRBV5-1 with TRBJ2-2; 9 bases are a match to TRBD1. The length of the CDR3 is 18 residues. With V trimmed by 2 bases and J by 5 bases, 13 bases remained unmatched. Germline V gives CDR1 SGHRS, CDR2 YFSETQ. CDR3 nucleotides: TGCGCCAGCAGCTTACCCTCATGGACAGGGGAGGGTACCGGGGAGCTGTTTTTT. Encoded protein: CASSLPSWTGEGTGELFF. The whole variable domain, remainder taken from reference TRBV5-1 and TRBJ2-2, is KAGVTQTPRYLIKTRGQQVTLSCSPISGHRSVSWYQQTPGQGLQFLFEYFSETQRNKGNFPGRFSGRQFSNSRSEMNVSTLELGDSALYLCASSLPSWTGEGTGELFFGEGSRLTVL.

The rearrangement joins TRBV5-1 to TRBJ1-2, with TRBD1 matching 8 bases. Losses at the gene ends were 4 bases for V and 3 bases for J; bases not matched to a gene: 8. This CDR3 is 15 amino acids long. Germline CDR1 and CDR2: SGHRS and YFSETQ. The CDR3 is CASSPQGEPDYGYTF. In DNA form, the CDR3 reads TGCGCCAGCAGCCCACAGGGGGAACCCGACTATGGCTACACCTTC.

Details on this clonotype: This sequence may be a read error, since a much larger clone differs from it by one base. V is TRBV5-1 and J is TRBJ2-5; 8 nucleotides agree with TRBD2. The CDR3 is made up of 17 amino acids. Losses at the gene ends were 0 bases for V and 4 bases for J; bases not matched to a gene: 11. Germline-derived CDR1 and CDR2 are SGHRS and YFSETQ. The CDR3 nucleotides read TGCGCCAGCAGCTTGGCGTGGGGACTAGTCGCCCGAGAGACCCAGTACTTC. It specifies CASSLAWGLVARETQYF.

This clonotype was picked up a small number of times. The J gene is TRBJ2-1, the V gene TRBV20-1; 7 nucleotides match TRBD1. Germline-derived CDR1 and CDR2 are DFQATT and SNEGSKA (reference sequence). The CDR3 has 14 residues. V was clipped by 1 base and J by 8 bases; unmatched bases: 8. The CDR3 nucleotides are TGCAGTGCTAGAGCCTCACAGGGGTGGGATGAGCAGTTCTTC. Encoded protein: CSARASQGWDEQFF.

This clonotype was detected only a few times. The chain couples TRBV7-6 to TRBJ1-2; the D is unclear. V shed 0 bases and J shed 0 bases, with 8 bases lying between them. The CDR3 has 15 amino acids. Germline CDR1 and CDR2: SGHVS and FNYEAQ. The CDR3 coding sequence is TGTGCCAGCAGCTTAGCGCCGGGCCCTAACTATGGCTACACCTTC. Its translation: CASSLAPGPNYGYTF. The complete variable domain, with remaining parts taken from reference TRBV7-6 and TRBJ1-2, reads GAGVSQSPRYKVTKRGQDVALRCDPISGHVSLYWYRQALGQGPEFLTYFNYEAQQDKSGLPNDRFSAERPEGSISTLTIQRTEQRDSAMYRCASSLAPGPNYGYTFGSGTRLTVV.

CDR3 bases: TGTGCCAGCACCAGAGCGGGACAGACTAACTATGGCTACACCTTC. It encodes CASTRAGQTNYGYTF. The chain has TRBV7-2 and TRBJ1-2, with 7 bases identical to TRBD1. The CDR3 sequence is 15 residues long. Unmatched junction bases numbered 8, after V lost 7 bases and J lost 0 bases. Germline V lookup: CDR1 SGHTA, CDR2 FQGNSA.

This clonotype was seen a few times. V and J are TRBV3-1 and TRBJ1-1; D may be TRBD1 (5 bases). Germline values: CDR1 LGHDT, CDR2 YNNKEL (reference sequence). This CDR3 is built from 12 residues. V was clipped by 10 bases and J by 0 bases, with 9 bases between them. Here the CDR3 reads CATRGMNTEAFF. The CDR3 DNA sequence: TGTGCCACCCGGGGGATGAACACTGAAGCTTTCTTT.

The chain is built from TRBV6-1 and TRBJ1-6; 8 bases agree with TRBD1. CDR1 is MNHNS, CDR2 SASEGT, per germline. The CDR3 extends over 14 amino acids. Germline trimming cut 2 bases from V and 11 bases from J; bases unmatched to any gene: 5. CDR3 region: CASSETQGAPPLHF. The CDR3 nucleotides read TGTGCCAGCAGTGAAACTCAGGGGGCACCACCCCTCCACTTT.

Only one count was recorded for this clonotype. This rearrangement joins TRBV3-1 to TRBJ2-7, with D maybe TRBD2 (5 bases). This CDR3 has 15 amino acids. The germline V gene encodes CDR1 LGHDT and CDR2 YNNKEL (reference sequence). The V end lost 0 bases, the J end lost 3 bases, and 12 bases lay between the germline ends. CDR3 loop: CASSQEGSSSYEQYF. CDR3 bases: TGTGCCAGCAGCCAAGAGGGGAGCTCCAGCTACGAGCAGTACTTC.

This clonotype was counted a few times. The chain combines TRBV5-1 with TRBJ2-2, with D uncertain. Between the trimmed V and J ends, which lost 0 bases and 6 bases, there was a span of 9 bases. The CDR3 has 14 residues. Germline-derived CDR1 and CDR2 are SGHRS and YFSETQ. CDR3 sequence reads: CASSLGGPSGELFF. CDR3 DNA: TGCGCCAGCAGCTTGGGAGGACCATCCGGGGAGCTGTTTTTT.

The chain has TRBV7-2 and TRBJ2-7; possibly TRBD1 for D (6 bases). This CDR3 has 14 residues. The germline V gene encodes CDR1 SGHTA and CDR2 FQGNSA. V was pared by 5 bases and J by 8 bases, with 19 bases between. The CDR3 DNA follows: TGTGCCAGCAGCGCAATCCCACAGGGTTACCAGCAGTACTTC. Encoded protein: CASSAIPQGYQQYF.

As to this clonotype: One end of the junction is discordant with germline, which a read error may explain. V usage is TRBV12-3 or TRBV12-4 and J usage is TRBJ2-3, with D tentatively TRBD2 (5 bases). The CDR3 totals 13 residues. CDR3 coding DNA: TGTGCAAGCAGCACTAGATTGCCCGATACGCAGTATTTT. Translation: CASSTRLPDTQYF.

The chain uses TRBV4-1 and TRBJ1-2; a possible D gene is TRBD1 (5 bases). Germline V gives CDR1 MGHRA, CDR2 YSYEKL. The V gene lost 3 bases and the J gene lost 3 bases, with 14 bases spanning the gap. This CDR3 contains 15 residues. The CDR3 sequence is CASSQTVATDYGYTF. The CDR3 coding sequence is TGCGCCAGCAGCCAGACAGTCGCGACGGACTATGGCTACACCTTC.

This clonotype has a handful of counts. The genes are TRBV9 and TRBJ1-4; D call uncertain. Germline values: CDR1 SGDLS, CDR2 YYNGEE. This CDR3 spans 14 amino acids. V gave up 2 bases and J gave up 8 bases, with 13 bases separating them. CDR3 sequence reads: CASSVGGYLEKLFF. CDR3 DNA sequence: TGTGCCAGCAGCGTGGGCGGATACCTGGAAAAACTGTTTTTT.

The gene calls are TRBV10-3 and TRBJ1-2, with 7 bases that match TRBD1. J was trimmed by 8 bases and V by 1 base; bases with no gene match: 4. Looked up from germline, CDR1 is ENHRY and CDR2 is SYGVKD. The CDR3 has 13 amino acids. The CDR3 loop is CAISEWTGMGYTF. In DNA, the CDR3 is TGTGCCATCAGTGAGTGGACAGGTATGGGCTACACCTTC.

This clonotype has a handful of counts. The chain recombines TRBV5-1 with TRBJ2-3; weak D call: TRBD2 (5 bases). CDR1 and CDR2 (germline): SGHRS, YFSETQ. The CDR3 totals 16 residues. Trimming cost V 2 bases and J 2 bases, with 15 bases left between them. DNA for the CDR3: TGCGCCAGCAGCTTTATGCTAAGGAGGCCCACAGATACGCAGTATTTT. Translation: CASSFMLRRPTDTQYF.

This clonotype was recorded at least ten times. The chain combines TRBV4-1 with TRBJ2-2; 10 nucleotides align to TRBD1. There are 15 residues in the CDR3. The trim removed 4 bases at V and 4 bases at J, leaving 3 bases unmatched. Germline-derived CDR1 and CDR2 are MGHRA and YSYEKL. CDR3 loop: CASSPWTGGTGELFF. CDR3 coding DNA: TGCGCCAGCAGCCCCTGGACAGGGGGCACCGGGGAGCTGTTTTTT.

The chain links TRBV2 to TRBJ2-7; TRBD2 matches at 13 bases. V trimming: 6 bases; J trimming: 2 bases; junction bases outside the gene matches: 1. Germline lookup yields CDR1 SNHLY and CDR2 FYNNEI. The CDR3 length is 14 residues. In nucleotides, the CDR3 is TGTGCCAGCAGGGGACTAGCGGGGACCTACGAGCAGTACTTC. As protein: CASRGLAGTYEQYF.

This clonotype was picked up a small number of times. The chain couples TRBV20-1 to TRBJ1-2; D unclear. CDR3 length: 12 residues. V lost 6 bases and J 8 bases, leaving 16 bases between the germline ends. The germline gives CDR1 DFQATT, CDR2 SNEGSKA (reference sequence). CDR3 amino acids: CSATGPVGGYTF. The CDR3, as DNA: TGCAGTGCAACCGGGCCCGTTGGGGGCTACACCTTC.

The rearrangement joins TRBV12-3 or TRBV12-4 to TRBJ1-1; no reliable D call. CDR3 length equals 14 residues. Deletions cut 5 bases from V and 3 bases from J, with 13 bases between. In DNA, the CDR3 is TGTGCCAGCAGTCTGCTTGGTTTGGACACTGAAGCTTTCTTT. Its translation is CASSLLGLDTEAFF.

Written as DNA, the CDR3 is TGTGCCAGCAGACAAGCGGGGGGGCAGGAGACCCAGTACTTC. This gives the protein CASRQAGGQETQYF. The chain joins TRBV11-2 to TRBJ2-5, with TRBD2 matching over 10 bases. The CDR3 consists of 14 residues. V trimming: 6 bases; J trimming: 5 bases; junction bases outside the gene matches: 6. Germline CDR1 is SGHAT and CDR2 is FQNNGV.